The rows below give T cell receptor beta chains drawn from one sample of a study of control samples from healthy donors and cancer patients. Using immunoSEQ multiplex PCR, the repertoire was profiled, and TCRdb retains in-frame clones only, with some absent. This table has fewer than 50,000 clones, 90% to 95% appearing once. Sequenced material: PBMCs. These receptors all come from a man aged 25 to 45 with colorectal cancer. Both conserved end residues are part of each CDR3. Fields, in order: V gene, J gene, CDR3 protein.

>TRBV9|TRBJ2-3
CASSFQGKPSTDTQYF
>TRBV19|TRBJ1-3
CASSMDTRTGNTIYF
>TRBV5-4|TRBJ2-3
CASRSQLGSTDTQYF
>TRBV7-2|TRBJ1-1
CASSLAWGSREAFF
>TRBV7-6|TRBJ2-2
CASSFGTGNTGELFF
>TRBV9|TRBJ1-3
CASSVSDRGDTIYF
>TRBV9|TRBJ2-5
CASSVATGGQETQYF
>TRBV9|TRBJ1-2
CASSPRLGLSNYGYTF
>TRBV2|TRBJ1-1
CASSVRGLEAFF
>TRBV30|TRBJ2-3
CAWSVGLAGRDTQYF
>TRBV5-1|TRBJ2-3
CASSEGGQDTQYF
>TRBV24-1|TRBJ1-2
CATSVIDYAGYTF
>TRBV9|TRBJ2-1
CASSVAQGRGWTGNEQFF
>TRBV6-1|TRBJ2-2
CASILRQGGTGELFF
>TRBV12-5|TRBJ1-5
CASGLVTGGILGSNQPQHF
>TRBV19|TRBJ1-1
CASSIFPGQSNTEAFF
>TRBV11-3|TRBJ2-2
CASSGGQSPGELFF
>TRBV9|TRBJ2-1
CASSAERLAGGSNEQFF
>TRBV11-2|TRBJ1-5
CASSLGGRQPQHF
>TRBV7-8|TRBJ2-7
CASSLRAWVFTTYEQYF
>TRBV7-8|TRBJ1-2
CASSRTGGYGYTF
>TRBV6-5|TRBJ2-7
CASSYSTSPSNEQYF
>TRBV9|TRBJ1-2
CASSVGTYGYTF
>TRBV19|TRBJ1-5
CASISSVGDFGNQPQHF
>TRBV7-2|TRBJ1-5
CASSLGTGRDQPQHF
>TRBV29-1|TRBJ1-1
CSVEKGAAEAFF
>TRBV4-2|TRBJ2-1
CASSQAGTGEQFF
>TRBV7-9|TRBJ2-6
CASSFVAGGFKIGANVLTF
>TRBV15|TRBJ1-1
CATSRATVSEAFF
>TRBV28|TRBJ1-1
CASSRAGVNTEAFF
>TRBV19|TRBJ1-5
CASSLGQGNQPQHF
>TRBV19|TRBJ1-5
CASITGQGDNQPQHF
>TRBV19|TRBJ2-3
CASSIYSIDTQYF
>TRBV27|TRBJ2-2
CASSPAGHSAGELFF
>TRBV30|TRBJ2-2
CAWSGQSGELFF
>TRBV30|TRBJ1-2
CAWSLQGPNYGYTF
>TRBV5-4|TRBJ1-1
CASSFQGNEAFF
>TRBV18|TRBJ1-1
CASSPRTDMNTEAFF
>TRBV19|TRBJ2-1
CASSSYNEQFF
>TRBV30|TRBJ1-1
CAWKLNGGGTEAFF
>TRBV6-5|TRBJ2-2
CASSLLAGGTGELFF
>TRBV24-1|TRBJ2-1
CATSDIPGRTRESSYNEQFF
>TRBV30|TRBJ1-2
CAWSVQAGWWGNNYGYTF
>TRBV7-9|TRBJ1-5
CASSLDRTNQPQHF
>TRBV18|TRBJ1-1
CASSPLLARGSYTEAFF
>TRBV13|TRBJ2-7
CASSSDRGYEQYF
>TRBV29-1|TRBJ1-1
CSVTSGPERAFF
>TRBV19|TRBJ2-2
CASSIGTGAHTGELFF
>TRBV7-2|TRBJ2-7
CASSPPGQGAEQYF
>TRBV14|TRBJ1-2
CASSPTGSYYGYTF
>TRBV19|TRBJ1-5
CASSIENIRGQPQHF
>TRBV6-1|TRBJ2-5
CASSEASGVGETQYF
>TRBV19|TRBJ2-7
CASSPDRDRSYEQYF
>TRBV2|TRBJ1-1
CASSERPPGTEAFF
>TRBV5-1|TRBJ1-1
CASSSSGLSVDAEAFF
>TRBV6-1|TRBJ1-2
CASSEDLNYGYTF
>TRBV18|TRBJ1-1
CAGSPAENTEAFF
>TRBV11-2|TRBJ1-1
CASSLVPYRGNTEAFF
>TRBV4-1|TRBJ2-2
CASSQPQGIVYTGELFF
>TRBV9|TRBJ1-3
CASSAAAVSGNTIYF